A selection of T cell receptor beta chains follows, all from one sample in a study of blood T cell repertoires in COVID-19. Only in-frame clones appear in the TCRdb table, and some are missing; sequencing was by immunoSEQ multiplex PCR. This repertoire shows about 51,000 clones, approximately 90% found once; its top ten account for around 3.1%. Sequenced: peripheral blood. The source of these receptors is a man aged 50-59 years with acute or convalescent COVID-19. Both conserved end residues are part of each CDR3. Fields, in order: CDR3 protein, CDR3 DNA, V gene, J gene, D gene, clone size. D genes are given only for firm matches. Some rows have no size entry. The others give once, few or many, or a class for an expanded clone.

CDR3aa: CASSFITGSTNEQFF
CDR3nt: TGTGCCAGCAGCTTTATCACCGGGAGTACCAATGAGCAGTTCTTC
v_gene: TRBV11-2
j_gene: TRBJ2-1
d_gene: .
abundance: .

CDR3aa: CASTDRAGEQYF
CDR3nt: TGTGCCAGCACTGACAGGGCGGGCGAGCAGTACTTC
v_gene: TRBV12-3/TRBV12-4
j_gene: TRBJ2-7
d_gene: TRBD1
abundance: .

CDR3aa: CASSPGGARSYEQYF
CDR3nt: TGTGCCAGCTCACCAGGGGGCGCAAGGTCTTACGAGCAGTACTTC
v_gene: TRBV18
j_gene: TRBJ2-7
d_gene: .
abundance: .

CDR3aa: CAWSPGQGTYNEQFF
CDR3nt: TGTGCCTGGAGTCCGGGACAGGGGACTTACAATGAGCAGTTCTTC
v_gene: TRBV30
j_gene: TRBJ2-1
d_gene: TRBD1
abundance: .

CDR3aa: CASSLGSRGLDTQYF
CDR3nt: TGTGCCAGCAGCTTGGGTTCTAGGGGGCTGGATACGCAGTATTTT
v_gene: TRBV5-4
j_gene: TRBJ2-3
d_gene: TRBD1
abundance: .

CDR3aa: CASSMFPGTGVNEQYF
CDR3nt: TGTGCCAGTAGTATGTTTCCGGGGACAGGGGTGAACGAGCAGTACTTC
v_gene: TRBV19
j_gene: TRBJ2-7
d_gene: TRBD1
abundance: .

CDR3aa: CASSLGTDTYEQYF
CDR3nt: TGTGCCAGCAGCTTAGGGACGGACACCTACGAGCAGTACTTC
v_gene: TRBV7-6
j_gene: TRBJ2-7
d_gene: .
abundance: .

CDR3aa: CASSLDNQGSYGYTF
CDR3nt: TGTGCCAGCAGTTTGGACAACCAGGGGAGCTATGGCTACACCTTC
v_gene: TRBV27
j_gene: TRBJ1-2
d_gene: .
abundance: .

CDR3aa: CATSAGGYNSPLHF
CDR3nt: TGTGCCACCAGTGCAGGGGGCTATAATTCACCCCTCCACTTT
v_gene: TRBV24-1
j_gene: TRBJ1-6
d_gene: TRBD1
abundance: .

CDR3aa: CAWSVKAAYGYTF
CDR3nt: TGTGCCTGGAGTGTAAAGGCGGCCTATGGCTACACCTTC
v_gene: TRBV30
j_gene: TRBJ1-2
d_gene: .
abundance: few

CDR3aa: CASSDRAPYEQYF
CDR3nt: TGTGCCAGTTCGGACAGGGCACCCTACGAGCAGTACTTC
v_gene: TRBV19
j_gene: TRBJ2-7
d_gene: TRBD1
abundance: few

CDR3aa: CATSPRGGKDEQYF
CDR3nt: TGTGCCACCAGTCCGCGGGGGGGCAAGGACGAGCAGTACTTC
v_gene: TRBV24-1
j_gene: TRBJ2-7
d_gene: TRBD2
abundance: .

CDR3aa: CATSGSGSGNTEAFF
CDR3nt: TGTGCCACCAGTGGATCCGGGAGCGGGAACACTGAAGCTTTCTTT
v_gene: TRBV24-1
j_gene: TRBJ1-1
d_gene: .
abundance: few

CDR3aa: CASSESGQGNYGYTF
CDR3nt: TGTGCCAGCAGCGAATCGGGACAGGGGAACTATGGCTACACCTTC
v_gene: TRBV5-5
j_gene: TRBJ1-2
d_gene: TRBD1
abundance: .

CDR3aa: CATSRGRELFF
CDR3nt: TGTGCCACCAGCAGGGGCCGGGAGCTGTTTTTT
v_gene: TRBV24-1
j_gene: TRBJ2-2
d_gene: .
abundance: .

CDR3aa: CASSLGGGNQETQYF
CDR3nt: TGTGCCAGCAGCTTAGGCGGGGGGAATCAAGAGACCCAGTACTTC
v_gene: TRBV7-6
j_gene: TRBJ2-5
d_gene: TRBD2
abundance: .

CDR3aa: CASSQSGTGSSNQPQHF
CDR3nt: TGCGCCAGCAGCCAATCCGGGACAGGGAGCTCCAATCAGCCCCAGCATTTT
v_gene: TRBV4-1
j_gene: TRBJ1-5
d_gene: TRBD1
abundance: few

CDR3aa: CASRLAGTDTQYF
CDR3nt: TGTGCCAGCAGATTAGCGGGCACAGATACGCAGTATTTT
v_gene: TRBV6-5
j_gene: TRBJ2-3
d_gene: .
abundance: .

CDR3aa: CASSSMTPTGLADNEQFF
CDR3nt: TGTGCCAGCAGCTCAATGACCCCGACGGGACTAGCGGACAATGAGCAGTTCTTC
v_gene: TRBV7-8
j_gene: TRBJ2-1
d_gene: TRBD2
abundance: .

CDR3aa: CASSLESGRNSPLHF
CDR3nt: TGCGCCAGCAGCTTGGAGTCAGGGAGGAATTCACCCCTCCACTTT
v_gene: TRBV5-1
j_gene: TRBJ1-6
d_gene: .
abundance: .

CDR3aa: CASSGGAYNEQFF
CDR3nt: TGTGCCAGCAGCGGGGGGGCCTACAATGAGCAGTTCTTC
v_gene: TRBV28
j_gene: TRBJ2-1
d_gene: TRBD2
abundance: few

CDR3aa: CASSIETGMNTEAFF
CDR3nt: TGTGCCAGTAGTATAGAGACAGGGATGAACACTGAAGCTTTCTTT
v_gene: TRBV19
j_gene: TRBJ1-1
d_gene: TRBD1
abundance: .

CDR3aa: CASTGAGGTAYEQYF
CDR3nt: TGTGCCAGCACGGGGGCAGGGGGCACGGCCTACGAGCAGTACTTC
v_gene: TRBV6-5
j_gene: TRBJ2-7
d_gene: TRBD1
abundance: .

CDR3aa: CASRYGGRGSYNEQFF
CDR3nt: TGTGCCAGCAGATATGGTGGGAGGGGGTCCTACAATGAGCAGTTCTTC
v_gene: TRBV5-8
j_gene: TRBJ2-1
d_gene: .
abundance: once

CDR3aa: CASSKPPGGHEKLFF
CDR3nt: TGTGCCAGCAGCAAACCCCCAGGGGGCCATGAAAAACTGTTTTTT
v_gene: TRBV21-1
j_gene: TRBJ1-4
d_gene: .
abundance: .

CDR3aa: CASSRGERTDQPQHF
CDR3nt: TGTGCCAGCAGCCGGGGAGAGAGGACAGATCAGCCCCAGCATTTT
v_gene: TRBV7-8
j_gene: TRBJ1-5
d_gene: .
abundance: .

CDR3aa: CATSRVRPGIRLSGANVLTF
CDR3nt: TGTGCCACCAGCAGAGTTAGGCCGGGAATACGACTCTCTGGGGCCAACGTCCTGACTTTC
v_gene: TRBV15
j_gene: TRBJ2-6
d_gene: .
abundance: .

CDR3aa: CASSLRQGYEQYF
CDR3nt: TGCGCCAGCAGCTTGAGACAGGGATACGAGCAGTACTTC
v_gene: TRBV5-1
j_gene: TRBJ2-7
d_gene: TRBD1
abundance: .